The entry below gives a single T cell receptor beta chain sequence along with its context. The naive CD8 fraction comprised CD45RO-negative cells positively selected for CCR7 and excluded terminally differentiated effector memory CD45RA+ cells. The data are from a study of shared clonotypes between healthy human individuals. Libraries were prepared by immunoSEQ multiplex PCR; TCRdb keeps only in-frame clonotypes and omits some of them. The sample carries about 2 million clones, roughly 94% recorded once. The sequence was collected from a young man in good health. The sequenced material came from naive CD8+ T cells sorted from blood.

Written as DNA, the CDR3 is TGTGCCAGCAGCTTAGGCATAATAGCGGGGGGGCCTGAGCAGTTCTTC. It specifies CASSLGIIAGGPEQFF. The rearrangement uses TRBV13 and TRBJ2-1, with 11 bases lining up with TRBD2. CDR1 is PRHDT, CDR2 FYEKMQ, per germline (reference sequence). After removal of 0 bases from V and 9 bases from J, the junction contained 7 bases not matched to a gene. This CDR3 is 16 amino acids long.